One TCR beta chain is described in this entry. Per the original data handling: Estimated nucleated cell counts came from reference gene primer amplification. Assay used: immunoSEQ multiplex PCR; TCRdb lists only in-frame clones, some missing. The V and J calls and clone size were taken over from that table, and D and trimming were inferred from the DNA. The sample has 240,000 or so clones; around 80% are singletons. This sample was included in a study of blood T cell repertoires in COVID-19. Overall study context: Italy, Spain and the United States were the sources of the convalescent and acute COVID-19 samples. Sample material is recorded as cDNA or gDNA derived from T cells, B-cell-depleted T cells, or PBMCs.

The sequenced sample was peripheral blood. The sequence derives from a woman at least 80 years old with acute or convalescent COVID-19.

The CDR3 reads CSAGTSGSVYF. CDR3 DNA sequence: TGCAGTGCTGGGACTAGCGGGAGTGTGTATTTT. J is TRBJ2-3 and V is TRBV20-1; 14 bases are a match to TRBD2. The junction had 3 bases not matched to a gene; V was cut back by 5 bases and J by 14 bases. CDR1 DFQATT and CDR2 SNEGSKA come from the germline V gene (reference sequence). The CDR3 consists of 11 residues.